The next 6 T cell receptor beta chains were all read from a single sample in a study of blood T cells in healthy people across ages. Through a sample-barcoded 5' primer and a J-beta primer mix, a second PCR was run for roughly 7 to 12 cycles. A single record per CDR3 protein comes from TCRdb applying MiXCR to the 5' RACE reads. The sample lists approximately 830,000 distinct CDR3 sequences; around 68% were seen once. The sequenced sample was blood. The origin of the receptors is a man aged 25-45 years in good health.

This clonotype was seen a few times. V is TRBV12-3 or TRBV12-4 and J is TRBJ2-1; 9 bases line up with TRBD2. This CDR3 region has 14 residues. Trimming removed 3 bases from V and 9 bases from J; junction bases left unmatched: 6. The CDR3 protein is CASSLGGGASEQFF. CDR3 nucleotides: TGTGCCAGCAGTTTGGGCGGGGGGGCCAGTGAGCAGTTCTTC.

The table lists this clonotype with a few counts. The rearrangement joins TRBV20-1 to TRBJ2-1, with D perhaps assigned TRBD1 or TRBD2 (7 bases each). Germline V gene sequence: CDR1 DFQATT, CDR2 SNEGSKA (reference sequence). This CDR3 is built from 13 residues. V was shortened by 7 bases and J by 8 bases, with 18 bases between the two germline ends. CDR3 nucleotide sequence: TGCAGTGTCAGGGGGGGCCGTGGTGATGAGCAGTTCTTC. Amino acids: CSVRGGRGDEQFF.

This clonotype showed up just once. This chain uses TRBV5-6 with TRBJ1-2, with D uncertain. The germline CDR1 and CDR2 sequences are SGHDT and YYEEEE. The CDR3 runs to 15 residues. V lost 0 bases to trimming and J lost 2 bases, with 11 bases between them. The CDR3 DNA reads TGTGCCAGCAGCTTGGTTTTCAGGACGAACTATGGCTACACCTTC. Protein product: CASSLVFRTNYGYTF.

The chain carries TRBV6-6 and TRBJ1-4; 10 bases agree with TRBD1. V shed 7 bases and J 11 bases; nucleotides not matched to a gene: 10. The germline V gene has CDR1 MNHNY and CDR2 SVGAGI (reference sequence). There are 14 residues in the CDR3. CDR3 sequence reads: CASKTGGALGKLFF. Written as DNA, the CDR3 is TGTGCCAGCAAGACAGGGGGCGCCTTGGGGAAACTGTTTTTT.

This clonotype was seen once. The V gene is TRBV20-1, the J gene TRBJ2-1, with TRBD1 matching over 7 bases. The end of the DNA aligns better with TRBJ2-7, so the J call may be wrong. CDR3 length equals 19 residues. Germline V CDR1 and CDR2: DFQATT, SNEGSKA (reference sequence). The CDR3, as DNA: TGCAGTGCTAGAGCCCCCCCTCAGGTATGGGACAGATACTCCTACGAGCAGTACTTC. Its translation is CSARAPPQVWDRYSYEQYF.

V gene TRBV6-1 combines with J gene TRBJ2-7, with 7 bases aligning to TRBD2. With V trimmed by 6 bases and J by 1 base, 15 bases remained unmatched. This CDR3 region has 17 residues. The germline V gene encodes CDR1 MNHNS and CDR2 SASEGT. DNA of the CDR3: TGTGCCAGCAGCCCGGTCCTGCTAGCGGTTATTTCCTACGAGCAGTACTTC. The encoded protein is CASSPVLLAVISYEQYF.